The entry that follows covers one T cell receptor beta chain sequence. What it recognizes is unknown. This CDR3 region has 16 residues. Germline loops: CDR1 SGHAT, CDR2 FQNNGV. V was clipped by 10 bases and J by 6 bases; unmatched bases: 15. The sample comes from a study of shared clonotypes between healthy human individuals. Study-wide background: The cohort had two women and three men, ages 18 to 49. Study findings and constraints: Clonotype sharing among donors, it was expected, would be affected by sequencing depth.

How the authors handled the data: ImmunoSEQ supplied junction-only sequences lacking quality scores, so filtering was different. The assay was immunoSEQ multiplex PCR, and TCRdb's table has in-frame clones only and misses some. D and trimming come from the DNA, and the V and J calls and clone size come from that table. This table has some 680,000 clones, approximately 73% appearing once. V is TRBV11-2 and J is TRBJ2-2; 9 nucleotides agree with TRBD1. The material sequenced was memory CD4+ T cells sorted from blood. Described subset: CD45RA-negative fraction. This TCR was sampled from a woman aged 25-40 years in good health. The CDR3 loop reads CATTRRPGQGSGELFF. CDR3 nucleotide sequence: TGTGCCACCACTCGCCGCCCGGGACAGGGTTCCGGGGAGCTGTTTTTT. Filled out from reference TRBV11-2 and TRBJ2-2, the complete variable domain reads EAGVAQSPRYKIIEKRQSVAFWCNPISGHATLYWYQQILGQGPKLLIQFQNNGVVDDSQLPKDRFSAERLKGVDSTLKIQPAKLEDSAVYLCATTRRPGQGSGELFFGEGSRLTVL.